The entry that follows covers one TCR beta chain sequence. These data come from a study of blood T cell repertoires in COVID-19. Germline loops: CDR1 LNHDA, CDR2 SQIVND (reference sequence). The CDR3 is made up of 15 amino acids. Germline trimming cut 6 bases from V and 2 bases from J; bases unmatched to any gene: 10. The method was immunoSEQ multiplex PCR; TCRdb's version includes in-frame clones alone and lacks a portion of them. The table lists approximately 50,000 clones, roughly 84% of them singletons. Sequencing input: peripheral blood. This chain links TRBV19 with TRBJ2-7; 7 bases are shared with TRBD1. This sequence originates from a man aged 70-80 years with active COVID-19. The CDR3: CASSPGRGQPYEQYF. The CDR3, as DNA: TGTGCCAGTAGCCCGGGTCGGGGACAGCCCTACGAGCAGTACTTC.